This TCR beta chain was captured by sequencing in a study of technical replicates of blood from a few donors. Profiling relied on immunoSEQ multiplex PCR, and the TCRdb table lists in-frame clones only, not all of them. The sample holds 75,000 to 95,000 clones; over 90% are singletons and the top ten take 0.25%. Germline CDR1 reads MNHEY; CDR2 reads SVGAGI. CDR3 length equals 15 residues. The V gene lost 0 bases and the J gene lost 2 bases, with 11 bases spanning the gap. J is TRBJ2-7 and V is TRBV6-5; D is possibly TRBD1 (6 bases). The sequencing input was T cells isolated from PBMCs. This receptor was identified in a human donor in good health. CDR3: CASSYSHGTPYEQYF. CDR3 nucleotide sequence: TGTGCCAGCAGTTACTCTCATGGGACACCCTACGAGCAGTACTTC.